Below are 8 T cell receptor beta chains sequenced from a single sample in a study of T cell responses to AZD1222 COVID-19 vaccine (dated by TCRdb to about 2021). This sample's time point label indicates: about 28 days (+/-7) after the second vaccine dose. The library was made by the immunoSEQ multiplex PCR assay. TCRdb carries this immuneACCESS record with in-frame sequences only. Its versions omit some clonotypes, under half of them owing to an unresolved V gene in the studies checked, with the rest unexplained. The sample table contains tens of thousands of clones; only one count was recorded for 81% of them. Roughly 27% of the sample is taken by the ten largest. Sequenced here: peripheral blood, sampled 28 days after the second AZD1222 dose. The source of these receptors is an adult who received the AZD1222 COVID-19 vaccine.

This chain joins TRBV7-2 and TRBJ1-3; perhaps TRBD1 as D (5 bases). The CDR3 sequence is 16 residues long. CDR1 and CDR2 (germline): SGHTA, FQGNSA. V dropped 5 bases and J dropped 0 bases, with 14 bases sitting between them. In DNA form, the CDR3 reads TGTGCCAGCAGCCCCCCGGGACGCAGCTCTGGAAACACCATATATTTT. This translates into CASSPPGRSSGNTIYF.

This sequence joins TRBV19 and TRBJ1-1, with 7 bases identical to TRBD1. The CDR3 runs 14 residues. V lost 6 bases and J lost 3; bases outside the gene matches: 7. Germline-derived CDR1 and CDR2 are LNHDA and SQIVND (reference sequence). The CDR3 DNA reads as TGTGCCAGTAGCGGGGGGACAGCCGACACTGAAGCTTTCTTT. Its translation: CASSGGTADTEAFF.

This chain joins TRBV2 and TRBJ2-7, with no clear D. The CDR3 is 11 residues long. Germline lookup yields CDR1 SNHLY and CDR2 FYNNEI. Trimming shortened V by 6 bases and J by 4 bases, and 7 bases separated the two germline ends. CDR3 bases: TGTGCCAGCAGCCCCCCGTACGAGCAGTACTTC. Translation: CASSPPYEQYF.

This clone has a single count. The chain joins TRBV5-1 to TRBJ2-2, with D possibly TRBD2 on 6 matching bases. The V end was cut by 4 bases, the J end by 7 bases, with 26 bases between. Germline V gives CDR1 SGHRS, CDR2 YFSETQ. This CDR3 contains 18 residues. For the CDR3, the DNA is TGCGCCAGCAGCCGTACCTTACTAGCTACGTTAGTGGGCGGGGAGCTGTTTTTT. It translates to CASSRTLLATLVGGELFF.

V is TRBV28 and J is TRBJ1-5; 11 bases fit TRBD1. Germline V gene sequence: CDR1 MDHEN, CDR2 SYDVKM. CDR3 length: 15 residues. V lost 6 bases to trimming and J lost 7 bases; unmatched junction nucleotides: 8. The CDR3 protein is CASRPRDRGGQPQHF. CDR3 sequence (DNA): TGTGCCAGCAGACCAAGGGACAGGGGGGGACAGCCCCAGCATTTT. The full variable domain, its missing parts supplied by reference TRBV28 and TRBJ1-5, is DVKVTQSSRYLVKRTGEKVFLECVQDMDHENMFWYRQDPGLGLRLIYFSYDVKMKEKGDIPEGYSVSREKKERFSLILESASTNQTSMYLCASRPRDRGGQPQHFGDGTRLSIL.

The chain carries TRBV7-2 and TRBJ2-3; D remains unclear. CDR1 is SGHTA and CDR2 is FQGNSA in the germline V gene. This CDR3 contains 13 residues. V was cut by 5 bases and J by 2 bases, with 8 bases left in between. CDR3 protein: CASSLLITDTQYF. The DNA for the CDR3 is TGTGCCAGCAGCCTACTGATCACAGATACGCAGTATTTT.

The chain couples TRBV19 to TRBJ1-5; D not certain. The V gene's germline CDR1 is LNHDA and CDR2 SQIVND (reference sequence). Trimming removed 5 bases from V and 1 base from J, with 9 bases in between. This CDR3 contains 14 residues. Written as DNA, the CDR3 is TGTGCCAGTAGTCCCCTACAGAGCAATCAGCCCCAGCATTTT. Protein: CASSPLQSNQPQHF.

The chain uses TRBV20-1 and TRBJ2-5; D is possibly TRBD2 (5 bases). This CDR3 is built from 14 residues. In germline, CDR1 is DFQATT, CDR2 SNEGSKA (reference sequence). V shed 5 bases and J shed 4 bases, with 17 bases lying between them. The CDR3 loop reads CSAGGNRGGETQYF. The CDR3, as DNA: TGCAGTGCTGGTGGCAACCGGGGTGGAGAGACCCAGTACTTC.